The source of this T cell receptor beta chain is a study of blood T cell repertoires in COVID-19. Study overall: Samples came from the United States, Italy and Spain, spanning acute and convalescent COVID-19.

Some clones are missing from TCRdb's copy, which holds only in-frame ones; the method was immunoSEQ multiplex PCR. The repertoire holds tens of thousands of clones, roughly 89% seen once, with roughly 5.1% in the top ten. Seattle enrolled patients during active infection and tracked them longitudinally. Germline-derived CDR1 and CDR2 are LGHNA and YNFKEQ. The CDR3 is 13 residues long. J was trimmed by 10 bases and V by 5 bases; bases with no gene match: 7. The sample comprised peripheral blood. The chain recombines TRBV4-2 with TRBJ2-7, with TRBD2 matching over 11 bases. The source of this sequence is a man aged 55 to 70 with COVID-19, enrolled during active disease. CDR3 in DNA: TGTGCCAGCAGCTCAATAGCGGGAGGGGACCAGTACTTC. Its protein is CASSSIAGGDQYF.